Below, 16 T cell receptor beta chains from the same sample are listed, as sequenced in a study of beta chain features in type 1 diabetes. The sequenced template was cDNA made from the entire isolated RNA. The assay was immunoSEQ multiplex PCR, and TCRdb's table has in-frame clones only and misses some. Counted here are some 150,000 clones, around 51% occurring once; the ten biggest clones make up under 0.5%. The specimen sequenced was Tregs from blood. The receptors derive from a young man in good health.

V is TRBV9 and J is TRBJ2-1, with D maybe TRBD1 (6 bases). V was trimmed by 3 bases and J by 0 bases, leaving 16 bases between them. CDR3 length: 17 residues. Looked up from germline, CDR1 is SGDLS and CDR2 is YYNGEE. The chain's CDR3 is CASSGKQGRSSYNEQFF. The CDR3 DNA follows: TGTGCCAGCAGCGGGAAACAGGGCCGGAGCTCCTACAATGAGCAGTTCTTC.

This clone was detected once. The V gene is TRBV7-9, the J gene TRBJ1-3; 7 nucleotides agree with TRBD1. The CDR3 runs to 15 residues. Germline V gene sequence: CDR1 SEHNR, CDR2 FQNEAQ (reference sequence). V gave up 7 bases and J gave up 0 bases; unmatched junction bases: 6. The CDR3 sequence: CASIDRDNSGNTIYF. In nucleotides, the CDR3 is TGTGCCAGCATCGACAGGGATAACTCTGGAAACACCATATATTTT.

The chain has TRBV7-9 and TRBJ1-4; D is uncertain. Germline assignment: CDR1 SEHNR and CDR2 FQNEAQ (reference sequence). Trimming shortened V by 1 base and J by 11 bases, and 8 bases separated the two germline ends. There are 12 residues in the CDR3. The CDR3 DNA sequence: TGTGCCAGCAGCTTAGGTTTGGAGAAACTGTTTTTT. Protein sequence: CASSLGLEKLFF.

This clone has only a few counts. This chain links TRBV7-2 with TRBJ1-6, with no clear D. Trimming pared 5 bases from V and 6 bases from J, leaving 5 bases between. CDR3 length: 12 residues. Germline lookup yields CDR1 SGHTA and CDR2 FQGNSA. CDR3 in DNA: TGTGCCAGCAGCATGGCTAATTCACCCCTCCACTTT. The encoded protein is CASSMANSPLHF.

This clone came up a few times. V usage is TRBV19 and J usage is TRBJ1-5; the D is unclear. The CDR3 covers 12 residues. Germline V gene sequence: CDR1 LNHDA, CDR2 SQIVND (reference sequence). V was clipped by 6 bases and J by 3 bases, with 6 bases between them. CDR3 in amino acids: CASSWANQPQHF. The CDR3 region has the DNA TGTGCCAGTAGCTGGGCCAATCAGCCCCAGCATTTT.

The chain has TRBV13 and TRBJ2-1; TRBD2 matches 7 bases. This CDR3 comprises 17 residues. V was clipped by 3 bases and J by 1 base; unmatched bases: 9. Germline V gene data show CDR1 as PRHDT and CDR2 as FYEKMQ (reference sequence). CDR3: CASSFRRRERSYNEQFF. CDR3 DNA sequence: TGTGCCAGCAGCTTCAGGAGGCGGGAGCGTTCCTACAATGAGCAGTTCTTC. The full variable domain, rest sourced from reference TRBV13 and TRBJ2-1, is AAGVIQSPRHLIKEKRETATLKCYPIPRHDTVYWYQQGPGQDPQFLISFYEKMQSDKGSIPDRFSAQQFSDYHSELNMSSLELGDSALYFCASSFRRRERSYNEQFFGPGTRLTVL.

In DNA, the CDR3 is TGTGCCAGCTCACCATTGGACAGGAACACTGAAGCTTTCTTT. Amino acid sequence: CASSPLDRNTEAFF. The rearrangement joins TRBV18 to TRBJ1-1, with a weak D call TRBD1 (6 bases). V was pared by 2 bases and J by 1 base, with 8 bases between. The CDR3 has 14 amino acids. From germline, CDR1 is KGHSH and CDR2 LQKENI.

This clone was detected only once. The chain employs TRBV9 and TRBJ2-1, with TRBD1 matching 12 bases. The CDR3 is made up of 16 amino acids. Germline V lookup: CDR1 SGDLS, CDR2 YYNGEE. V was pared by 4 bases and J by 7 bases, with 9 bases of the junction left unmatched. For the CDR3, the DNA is TGTGCCAGCAGCCCCGGGACAGGGGGCCTGGGGAATGAGCAGTTCTTC. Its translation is CASSPGTGGLGNEQFF. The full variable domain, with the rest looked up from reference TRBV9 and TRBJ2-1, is DSGVTQTPKHLITATGQRVTLRCSPRSGDLSVYWYQQSLDQGLQFLIQYYNGEERAKGNILERFSAQQFPDLHSELNLSSLELGDSALYFCASSPGTGGLGNEQFFGPGTRLTVL.

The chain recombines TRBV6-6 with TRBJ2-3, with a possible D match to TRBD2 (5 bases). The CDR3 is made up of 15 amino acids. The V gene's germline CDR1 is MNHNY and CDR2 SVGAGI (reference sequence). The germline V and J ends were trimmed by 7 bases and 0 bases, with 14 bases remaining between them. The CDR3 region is CASTRRGGSTDTQYF. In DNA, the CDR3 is TGTGCCAGCACCCGACGCGGCGGGAGCACAGATACGCAGTATTTT.

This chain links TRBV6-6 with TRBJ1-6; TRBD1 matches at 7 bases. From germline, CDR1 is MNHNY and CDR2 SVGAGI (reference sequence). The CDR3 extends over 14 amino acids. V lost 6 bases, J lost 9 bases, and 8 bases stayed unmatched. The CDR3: CASSPGQGGSPLHF. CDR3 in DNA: TGTGCCAGCAGCCCGGGGCAGGGGGGTTCACCCCTCCACTTT.

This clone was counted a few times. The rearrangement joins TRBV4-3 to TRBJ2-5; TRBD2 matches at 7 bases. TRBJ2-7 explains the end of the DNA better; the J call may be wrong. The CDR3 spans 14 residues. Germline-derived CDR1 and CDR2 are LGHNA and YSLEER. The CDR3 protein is CASSPGLLPYEQYF. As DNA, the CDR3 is TGCGCCAGCAGCCCGGGACTACTCCCTTACGAGCAGTACTTC.

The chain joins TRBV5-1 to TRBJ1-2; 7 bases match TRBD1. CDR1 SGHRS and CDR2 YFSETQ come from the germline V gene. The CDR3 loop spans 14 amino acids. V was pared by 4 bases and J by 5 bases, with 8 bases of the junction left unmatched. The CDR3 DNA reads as TGCGCCAGCAGCGGACGACAGGGAGGATATGGCTACACCTTC. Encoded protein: CASSGRQGGYGYTF.

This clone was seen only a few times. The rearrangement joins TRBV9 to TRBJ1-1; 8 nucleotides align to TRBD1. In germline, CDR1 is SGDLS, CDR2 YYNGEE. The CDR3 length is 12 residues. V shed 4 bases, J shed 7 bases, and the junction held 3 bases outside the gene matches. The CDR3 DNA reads TGTGCCAGCAGCAAAGACAGGGGTGAAGCTTTCTTT. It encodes CASSKDRGEAFF.

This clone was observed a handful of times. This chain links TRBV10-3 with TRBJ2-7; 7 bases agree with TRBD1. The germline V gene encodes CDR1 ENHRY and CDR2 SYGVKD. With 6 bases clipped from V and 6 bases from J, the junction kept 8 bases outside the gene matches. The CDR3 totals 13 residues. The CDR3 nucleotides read TGTGCCATCAGACCGACAGGGATAGGCGAGCAGTACTTC. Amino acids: CAIRPTGIGEQYF.

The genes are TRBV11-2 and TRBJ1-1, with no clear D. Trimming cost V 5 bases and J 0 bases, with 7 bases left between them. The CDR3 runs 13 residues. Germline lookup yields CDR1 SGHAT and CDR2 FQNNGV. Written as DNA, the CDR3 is TGTGCCAGCAGCATCCAGGTGAACACTGAAGCTTTCTTT. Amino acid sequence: CASSIQVNTEAFF.

The CDR3 spells CASSLHRVAHEQYF. The CDR3 DNA follows: TGCGCCAGCAGCCTACACAGGGTAGCCCACGAGCAGTACTTC. The rearrangement joins TRBV5-1 to TRBJ2-7; D perhaps matches TRBD1 (6 bases). The CDR3 is 14 amino acids. Germline CDR1 reads SGHRS; CDR2 reads YFSETQ. Trimming removed 4 bases at V and 5 bases at J, with 16 bases between.